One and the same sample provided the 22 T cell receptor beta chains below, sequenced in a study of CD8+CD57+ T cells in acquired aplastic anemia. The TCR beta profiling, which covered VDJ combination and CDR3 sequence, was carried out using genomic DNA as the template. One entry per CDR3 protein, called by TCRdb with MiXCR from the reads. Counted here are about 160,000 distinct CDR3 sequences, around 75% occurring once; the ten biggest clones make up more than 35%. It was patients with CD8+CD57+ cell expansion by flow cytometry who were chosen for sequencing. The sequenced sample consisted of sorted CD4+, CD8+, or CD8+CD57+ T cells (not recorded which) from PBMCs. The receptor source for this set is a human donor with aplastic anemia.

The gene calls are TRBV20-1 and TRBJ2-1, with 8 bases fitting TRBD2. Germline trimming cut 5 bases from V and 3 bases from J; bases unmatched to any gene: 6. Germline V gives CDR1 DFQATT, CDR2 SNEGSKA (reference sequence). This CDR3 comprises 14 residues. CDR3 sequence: CSALPGLGYNEQFF. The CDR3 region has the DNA TGCAGTGCTCTTCCGGGACTAGGCTACAATGAGCAGTTCTTC.

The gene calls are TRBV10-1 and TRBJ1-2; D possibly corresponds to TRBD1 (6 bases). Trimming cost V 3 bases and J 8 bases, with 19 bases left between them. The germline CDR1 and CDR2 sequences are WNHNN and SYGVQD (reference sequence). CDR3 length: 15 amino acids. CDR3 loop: CASSDRRDTLDGYTF. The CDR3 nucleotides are TGCGCCAGCAGTGACCGCCGGGACACCTTGGACGGCTACACCTTC.

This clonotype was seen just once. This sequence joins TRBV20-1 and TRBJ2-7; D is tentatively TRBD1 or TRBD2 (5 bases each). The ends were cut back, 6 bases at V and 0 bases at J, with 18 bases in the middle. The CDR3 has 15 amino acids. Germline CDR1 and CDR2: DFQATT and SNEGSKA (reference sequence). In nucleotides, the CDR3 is TGCAGTGCGCAAAGGGACCCTGCAAGCTCCTACGAGCAGTACTTC. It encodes CSAQRDPASSYEQYF.

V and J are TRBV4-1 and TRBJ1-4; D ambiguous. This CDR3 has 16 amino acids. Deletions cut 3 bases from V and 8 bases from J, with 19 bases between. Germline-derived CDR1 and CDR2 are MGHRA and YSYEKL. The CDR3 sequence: CASSQVPGPVKEKLFF. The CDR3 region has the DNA TGCGCCAGCAGCCAGGTCCCGGGTCCGGTAAAGGAAAAACTGTTTTTT.

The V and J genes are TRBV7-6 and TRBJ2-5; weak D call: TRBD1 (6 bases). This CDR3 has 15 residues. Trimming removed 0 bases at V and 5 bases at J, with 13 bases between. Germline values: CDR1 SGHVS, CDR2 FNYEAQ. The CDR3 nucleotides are TGTGCCAGCAGCTTAGCGAACAGGGTCGAGGAGACCCAGTACTTC. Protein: CASSLANRVEETQYF.

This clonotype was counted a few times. The chain's CDR3 is CASRTRELNTQYF. CDR3 coding DNA: TGTGCCAGCAGAACCAGAGAGCTTAATACGCAGTATTTT. V gene TRBV11-2 combines with J gene TRBJ2-3; D unclear. The length of the CDR3 is 13 residues. The V gene lost 6 bases and the J gene lost 7 bases, with 14 bases spanning the gap. Germline CDR1 and CDR2: SGHAT and FQNNGV.

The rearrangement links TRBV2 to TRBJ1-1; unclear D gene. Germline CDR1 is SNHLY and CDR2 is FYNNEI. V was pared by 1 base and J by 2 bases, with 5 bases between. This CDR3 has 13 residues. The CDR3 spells CASSEGINTEAFF. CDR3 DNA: TGTGCCAGCAGTGAAGGGATTAACACTGAAGCTTTCTTT.

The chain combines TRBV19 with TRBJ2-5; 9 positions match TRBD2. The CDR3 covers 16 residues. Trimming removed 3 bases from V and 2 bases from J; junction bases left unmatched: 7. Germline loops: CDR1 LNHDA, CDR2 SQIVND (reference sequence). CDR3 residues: CASSMMGGLAQETQYF. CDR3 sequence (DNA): TGTGCCAGTAGTATGATGGGCGGACTAGCGCAAGAGACCCAGTACTTC. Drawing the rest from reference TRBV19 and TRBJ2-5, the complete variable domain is DGGITQSPKYLFRKEGQNVTLSCEQNLNHDAMYWYRQDPGQGLRLIYYSQIVNDFQKGDIAEGYSVSREKKESFPLTVTSAQKNPTAFYLCASSMMGGLAQETQYFGPGTRLLVL.

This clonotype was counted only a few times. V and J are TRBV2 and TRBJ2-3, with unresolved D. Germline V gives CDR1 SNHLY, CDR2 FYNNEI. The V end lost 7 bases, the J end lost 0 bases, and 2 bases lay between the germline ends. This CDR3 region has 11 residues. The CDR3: CASISTDTQYF. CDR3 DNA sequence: TGTGCCAGCATCAGCACAGATACGCAGTATTTT. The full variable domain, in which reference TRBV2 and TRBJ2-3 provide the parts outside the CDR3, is EPEVTQTPSHQVTQMGQEVILRCVPISNHLYFYWYRQILGQKVEFLVSFYNNEISEKSEIFDDQFSVERPDGSNFTLKIRSTKLEDSAMYFCASISTDTQYFGPGTRLTVL.

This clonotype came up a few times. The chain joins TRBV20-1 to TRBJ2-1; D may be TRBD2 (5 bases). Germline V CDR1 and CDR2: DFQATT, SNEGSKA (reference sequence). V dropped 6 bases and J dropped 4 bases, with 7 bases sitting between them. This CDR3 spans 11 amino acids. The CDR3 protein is CSAPGYNEQFF. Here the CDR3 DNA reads TGCAGTGCCCCGGGGTACAATGAGCAGTTCTTC.

CDR3 coding DNA: TGCGCCAGCAGCCCCGGGACCCTGGCAGGACCCTACGAGCAGTACTTC. This encodes CASSPGTLAGPYEQYF. This chain uses TRBV5-1 with TRBJ2-7; D assignment may be TRBD1 or TRBD2 (5 bases each). Trimming removed 4 bases at V and 2 bases at J, with 19 bases between. Germline V gene sequence: CDR1 SGHRS, CDR2 YFSETQ. The CDR3 is 16 residues long. Together with reference TRBV5-1 and TRBJ2-7, the CDR3 gives the full variable domain: KAGVTQTPRYLIKTRGQQVTLSCSPISGHRSVSWYQQTPGQGLQFLFEYFSETQRNKGNFPGRFSGRQFSNSRSEMNVSTLELGDSALYLCASSPGTLAGPYEQYFGPGTRLTVT.

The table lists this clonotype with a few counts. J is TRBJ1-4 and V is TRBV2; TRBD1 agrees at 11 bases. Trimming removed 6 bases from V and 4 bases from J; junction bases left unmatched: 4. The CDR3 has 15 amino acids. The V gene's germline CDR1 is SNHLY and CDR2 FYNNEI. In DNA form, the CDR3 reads TGTGCCAGCAGCAGGACAGGGGGCAGTAATGAAAAACTGTTTTTT. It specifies CASSRTGGSNEKLFF.

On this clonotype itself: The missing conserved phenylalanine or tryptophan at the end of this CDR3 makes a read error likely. The CDR3 coding sequence is TGTGCCACCAGCAGTGGGACGGATAACAATGAGCAGTTCCTC. It yields the protein CATSSGTDNNEQFL. J is TRBJ2-1 and V is TRBV15; D could derive from TRBD1 or TRBD2 (5 bases each). V lost 3 bases, J lost 5 bases, and 11 bases lay in between. The CDR3 is made up of 14 amino acids. From germline, CDR1 is LNHNV and CDR2 YYDKDF (reference sequence).

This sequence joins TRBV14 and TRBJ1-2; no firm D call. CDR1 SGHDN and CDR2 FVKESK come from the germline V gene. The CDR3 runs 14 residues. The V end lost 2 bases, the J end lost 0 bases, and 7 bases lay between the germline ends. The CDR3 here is CASSQRLANYGYTF. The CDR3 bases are TGTGCCAGCAGCCAACGTCTAGCTAACTATGGCTACACCTTC.

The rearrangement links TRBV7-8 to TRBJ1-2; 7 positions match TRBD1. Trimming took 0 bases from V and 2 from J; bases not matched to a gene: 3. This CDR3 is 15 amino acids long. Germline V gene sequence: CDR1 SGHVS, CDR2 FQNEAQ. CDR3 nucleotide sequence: TGTGCCAGCAGCTTAGCGCCGGGACAGAACTATGGCTACACCTTC. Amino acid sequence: CASSLAPGQNYGYTF.

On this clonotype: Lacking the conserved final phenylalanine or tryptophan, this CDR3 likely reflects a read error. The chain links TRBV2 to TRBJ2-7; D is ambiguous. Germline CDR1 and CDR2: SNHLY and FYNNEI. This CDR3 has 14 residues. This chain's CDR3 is CASSQGPVRSEQYL. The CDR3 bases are TGCGCCAGCAGCCAAGGTCCGGTGAGGAGCGAGCAGTACCTC.

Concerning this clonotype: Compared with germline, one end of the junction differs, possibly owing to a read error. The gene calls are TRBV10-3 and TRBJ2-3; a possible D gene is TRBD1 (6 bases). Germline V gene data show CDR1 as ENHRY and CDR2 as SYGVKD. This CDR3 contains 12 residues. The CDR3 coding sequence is TGTGCCAGCAGTTCAGGGGCAGATACGCAGTATTTT. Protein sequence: CASSSGADTQYF.

CDR3 coding DNA: TGTGCCACCAGCGGTATAAGCGGGGGGCGGGGTGAGCAGTTCTTC. It is translated as CATSGISGGRGEQFF. This chain connects TRBV15 to TRBJ2-1, with 9 bases fitting TRBD2. CDR3 length equals 15 residues. Germline CDR1 is LNHNV and CDR2 is YYDKDF (reference sequence). V trimming: 5 bases; J trimming: 9 bases; junction bases outside the gene matches: 11.

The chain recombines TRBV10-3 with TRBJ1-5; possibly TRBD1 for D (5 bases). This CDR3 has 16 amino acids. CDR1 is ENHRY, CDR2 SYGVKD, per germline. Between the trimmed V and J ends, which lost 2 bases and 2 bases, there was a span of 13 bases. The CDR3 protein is CAISEGSSGRNQPQHF. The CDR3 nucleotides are TGTGCCATCAGTGAGGGGAGTTCGGGGCGCAATCAGCCCCAGCATTTT.

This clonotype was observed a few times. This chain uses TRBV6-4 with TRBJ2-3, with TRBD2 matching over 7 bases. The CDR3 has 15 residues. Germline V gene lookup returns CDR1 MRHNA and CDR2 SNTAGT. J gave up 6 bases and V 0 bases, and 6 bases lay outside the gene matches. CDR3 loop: CASSDSAGVGDTQYF. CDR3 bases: TGTGCCAGCAGTGACTCGGCGGGAGTCGGTGATACGCAGTATTTT.

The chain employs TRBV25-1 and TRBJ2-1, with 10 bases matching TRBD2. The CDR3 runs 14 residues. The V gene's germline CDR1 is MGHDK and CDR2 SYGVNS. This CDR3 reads CATAWTSGFNEQFF. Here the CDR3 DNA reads TGTGCTACAGCGTGGACTAGCGGATTTAATGAGCAGTTCTTC.

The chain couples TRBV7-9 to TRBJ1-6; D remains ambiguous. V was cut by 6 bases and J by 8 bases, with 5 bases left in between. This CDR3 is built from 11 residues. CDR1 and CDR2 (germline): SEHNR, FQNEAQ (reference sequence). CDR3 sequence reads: CASRKDSPLHF. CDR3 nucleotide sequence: TGTGCCAGCAGGAAGGATTCACCCCTCCACTTT.